This T cell receptor beta chain originates from a study of blood T cell repertoires in COVID-19 (dated by TCRdb to the early 2020s). With regard to the full study: Collaborator samples came from the United States, Italy and Spain and covered acute and convalescent phases of COVID-19. Where available, HLA class I and class II types were obtained from metadata supplied by the sample provider rather than from assay-based typing. The repertoires were made available in a free public database intended to serve as a resource for research on the immune response to SARS-CoV-2. Nearly every sample came with metadata listing a de-identified subject ID, COVID-19 status, age in years and sex. The prospective study material was composed of cDNA or gDNA derived from T cells, B-cell-depleted T cells, or PBMCs. Subjects who had been exposed to COVID-19, were actively infected with it, or had recovered from it provided the deeply sampled blood TCRbeta repertoires that made up the dataset. Samples came from the ongoing ImmuneRACE study (first 160 participants) plus 1,254 subjects from 6 global collaborators.

In regard to this clone: This receptor's antigen is unknown. No much larger clone is present one base from it, and per-base qualities are unavailable.

TCRbeta CDR3 regions were amplified from genomic DNA using the immunoSEQ Assay, a bias-controlled multiplex PCR. The paper's processing steps were these. Within the assay, amplification of reference gene primers was used to estimate how many nucleated cells each sample contained. To quantify the absolute abundance of each unique TCRbeta CDR3 rearrangement, sequence reads were collapsed and filtered. Productive Simpson clonality was computed per sample as the square root of Simpson's diversity index over productive rearrangements. TCRdb retrieved this table from immuneACCESS and kept in-frame rearrangements only. Not all clones are present; in checked studies, unresolved V genes account for under half, and no reason is known for the remainder. That table furnishes V, J and clone size, whereas the DNA furnished D and trimming. The sample table lists roughly 200,000 clones, around nine tenths of them with a count of one. The ten most abundant clones make up 18% of the sample.

At the junction V is shortened by 5 bases and J by 0 bases, with 8 bases in between. For CDR1 and CDR2, the germline V gene (reference sequence) lists SEHNR and FQNEAQ. The CDR3 starts with the cysteine, ends with the phenylalanine, and has 14 residues. Solely the CDR3 DNA is kept, with 42 bases framed from the first base. General findings and caveats noted by the study authors: The quantity of clinical and demographic metadata differed by source and by participant and was supplied without curation.

In Seattle, one collaborating source enrolled patients while the infection was active and tracked those patients longitudinally over the course of disease. Each collaborating institution followed its own protocols to collect whole blood in K2EDTA tubes. For TCRbeta analysis, collaborator samples were shipped as frozen whole blood, as isolated PBMCs, or as DNA extracted from either sample type. Sequencing input: peripheral blood. In this chain, TRBV7-9 is recombined with TRBJ2-1, with the D gene not confidently named. The receptor was derived from a man over 45 with COVID-19, enrolled during active disease. The CDR3 region: CASSPRSSYNEQFF. The nucleotides read TGTGCCAGCAGCCCGAGAAGCTCCTACAATGAGCAGTTCTTC.